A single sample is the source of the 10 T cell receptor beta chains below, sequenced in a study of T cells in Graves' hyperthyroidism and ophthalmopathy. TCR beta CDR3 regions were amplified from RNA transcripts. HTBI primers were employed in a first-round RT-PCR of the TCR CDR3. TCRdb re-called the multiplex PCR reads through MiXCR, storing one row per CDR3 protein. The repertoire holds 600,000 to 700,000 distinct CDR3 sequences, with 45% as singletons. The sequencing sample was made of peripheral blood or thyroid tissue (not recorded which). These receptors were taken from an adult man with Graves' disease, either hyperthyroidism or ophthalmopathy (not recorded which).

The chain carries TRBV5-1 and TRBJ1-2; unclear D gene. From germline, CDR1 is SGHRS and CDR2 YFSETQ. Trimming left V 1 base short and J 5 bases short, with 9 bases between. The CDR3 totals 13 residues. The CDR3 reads CASSLSEKYGYTF. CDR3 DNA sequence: TGCGCCAGCAGCTTGTCGGAGAAATATGGCTACACCTTC.

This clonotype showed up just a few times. CDR3: CSARPGDLSYEQYF. The CDR3 DNA sequence: TGCAGTGCTAGGCCGGGGGACCTGTCCTACGAGCAGTACTTC. The chain uses TRBV20-1 and TRBJ2-7; maybe TRBD2 (6 bases). Per the germline V gene, CDR1 is DFQATT and CDR2 is SNEGSKA (reference sequence). Trimming removed 3 bases from V and 1 base from J, with 13 bases in between. This CDR3 spans 14 amino acids.

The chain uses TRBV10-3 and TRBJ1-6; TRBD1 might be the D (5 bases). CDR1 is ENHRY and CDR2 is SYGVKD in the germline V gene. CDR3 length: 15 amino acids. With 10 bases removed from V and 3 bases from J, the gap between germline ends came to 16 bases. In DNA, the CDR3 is TGTGCCAGCAAGGTGGGGACCAGCTATAATTCACCCCTCCACTTT. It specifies CASKVGTSYNSPLHF.

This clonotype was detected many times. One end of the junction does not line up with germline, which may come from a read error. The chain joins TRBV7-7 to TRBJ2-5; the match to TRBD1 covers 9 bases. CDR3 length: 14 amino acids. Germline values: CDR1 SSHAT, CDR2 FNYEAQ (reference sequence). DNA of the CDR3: TGTGCTAGCAGCTTTGGGACAGGGCCGGAGACCCAGTACTTC. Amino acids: CASSFGTGPETQYF.

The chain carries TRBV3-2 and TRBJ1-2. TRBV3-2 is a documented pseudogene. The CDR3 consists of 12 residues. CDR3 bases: TGTGCCAGCAGCCAAGGTCAGAATGGCTACACCTTC. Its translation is CASSQGQNGYTF.

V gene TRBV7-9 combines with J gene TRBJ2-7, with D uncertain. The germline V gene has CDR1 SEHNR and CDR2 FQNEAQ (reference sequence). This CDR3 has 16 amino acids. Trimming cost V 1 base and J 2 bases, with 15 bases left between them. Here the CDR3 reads CASSLGTATRAYEQYF. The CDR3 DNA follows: TGTGCCAGCAGCTTAGGGACGGCGACCCGGGCCTACGAGCAGTACTTC.

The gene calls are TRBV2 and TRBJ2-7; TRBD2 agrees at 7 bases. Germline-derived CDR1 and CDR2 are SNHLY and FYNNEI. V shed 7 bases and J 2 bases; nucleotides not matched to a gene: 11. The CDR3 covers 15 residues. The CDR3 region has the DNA TGTGCCAGCACCCGACCGGGACGGGGGGCCTACGAGCAGTACTTC. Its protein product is CASTRPGRGAYEQYF.

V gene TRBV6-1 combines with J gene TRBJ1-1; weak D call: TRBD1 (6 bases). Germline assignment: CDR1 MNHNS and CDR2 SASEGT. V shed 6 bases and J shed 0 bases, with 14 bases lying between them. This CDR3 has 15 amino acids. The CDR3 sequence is CASRPGQYMNTEAFF. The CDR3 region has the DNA TGTGCCAGCAGACCTGGACAGTACATGAACACTGAAGCTTTCTTT.

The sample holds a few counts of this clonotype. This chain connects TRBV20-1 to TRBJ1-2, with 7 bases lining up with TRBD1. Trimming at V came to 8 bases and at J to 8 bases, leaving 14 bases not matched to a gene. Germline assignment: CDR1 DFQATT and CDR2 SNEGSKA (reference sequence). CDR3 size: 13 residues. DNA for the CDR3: TGCAGTACCTCTAACAGGGGTAAGGGCGGCTACACCTTC. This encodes CSTSNRGKGGYTF.

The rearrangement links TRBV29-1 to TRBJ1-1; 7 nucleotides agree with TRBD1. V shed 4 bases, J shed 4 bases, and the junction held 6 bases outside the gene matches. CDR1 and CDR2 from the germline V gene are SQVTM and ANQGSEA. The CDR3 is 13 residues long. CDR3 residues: CSVAGQEGTEAFF. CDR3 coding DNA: TGCAGCGTTGCCGGACAGGAAGGCACTGAAGCTTTCTTT.